Sequencing of this T cell receptor (beta chain) was carried out in a study of blood T cell repertoires in COVID-19. Study summary: COVID-19 samples, acute and convalescent, were from the United States, Italy and Spain. Sample material is recorded as cDNA or gDNA derived from T cells, B-cell-depleted T cells, or PBMCs.

A single count supports this clone. With 4 bases clipped from V and 1 base from J, the junction kept 4 bases outside the gene matches. Germline CDR1 reads LGHDT; CDR2 reads YNNKEL (reference sequence). The length of the CDR3 is 15 residues. As originally analysed: By means of reference gene primer amplification, nucleated cell counts were estimated. Here immunoSEQ multiplex PCR was the method, and the copy in TCRdb shows in-frame clones only, minus some. That table furnishes V, J and clone size, whereas the DNA furnished D and trimming. The data show about 90,000 clones, roughly 80% seen once. V is TRBV3-1 (or the pseudogene TRBV3-2) and J is TRBJ2-5, with 9 bases that match TRBD1. The receptor was derived from a man older than 75 with active or convalescent COVID-19. Specimen: peripheral blood. In DNA form, the CDR3 reads TGTGCCAGCAGCCCGGGACAGGGTGGCCAAGAGACCCAGTACTTC. It encodes CASSPGQGGQETQYF.